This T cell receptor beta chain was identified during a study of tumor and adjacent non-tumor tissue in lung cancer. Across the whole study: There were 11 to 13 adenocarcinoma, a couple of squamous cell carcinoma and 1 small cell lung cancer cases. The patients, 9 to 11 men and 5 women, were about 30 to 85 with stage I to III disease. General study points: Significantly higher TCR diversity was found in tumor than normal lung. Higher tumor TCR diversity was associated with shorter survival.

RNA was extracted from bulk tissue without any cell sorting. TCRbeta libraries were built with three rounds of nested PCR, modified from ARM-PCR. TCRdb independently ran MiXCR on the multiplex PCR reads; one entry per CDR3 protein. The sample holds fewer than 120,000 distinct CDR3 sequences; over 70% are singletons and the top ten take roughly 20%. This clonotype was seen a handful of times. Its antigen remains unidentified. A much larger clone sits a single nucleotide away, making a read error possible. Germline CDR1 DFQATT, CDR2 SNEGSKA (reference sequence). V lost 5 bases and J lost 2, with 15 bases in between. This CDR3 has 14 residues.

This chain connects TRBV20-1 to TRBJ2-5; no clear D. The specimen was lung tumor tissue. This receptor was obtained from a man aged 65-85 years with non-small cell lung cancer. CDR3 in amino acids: CSALSPVQQETQYF. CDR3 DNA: TGCAGTGCTCTTTCCCCGGTACAGCAAGAGACCCAGTACTTC.